A selection of T cell receptor beta chains follows, all from one sample in a study of blood T cell repertoires in COVID-19. Libraries were prepared by immunoSEQ multiplex PCR; TCRdb keeps only in-frame clonotypes and omits some of them. The sample shows around 210,000 clones, about four fifths of them seen only once. Sequenced material: peripheral blood. The receptors stem from a woman of 80 years or more with COVID-19, enrolled during active disease. CDR3s include the opening cysteine and the closing phenylalanine or tryptophan. Each record gives: J gene, clone size, D gene, V gene, CDR3 DNA, CDR3 protein. A D gene is named only where the DNA matches it firmly. Not every row has a clone size; where given, it reads once, few, many or a size class.

j_call: TRBJ1-6
clone_size: .
d_call: .
v_call: TRBV5-1
cdr3_nt: TGCGCCAGCAGCTTGGCCGGGGGTTGGTTTGGTTCACCCCTCCACTTT
cdr3_aa: CASSLAGGWFGSPLHF

j_call: TRBJ1-5
clone_size: .
d_call: .
v_call: TRBV5-1
cdr3_nt: TGCGCCAGCAGCTTGGACGGGGTTATCAATCAGCCCCAGCATTTT
cdr3_aa: CASSLDGVINQPQHF

j_call: TRBJ2-1
clone_size: .
d_call: .
v_call: TRBV5-4
cdr3_nt: TGTGCCAGCAGCCAAGGGAAGGGGGAGCAGTTCTTC
cdr3_aa: CASSQGKGEQFF

j_call: TRBJ1-3
clone_size: .
d_call: .
v_call: TRBV7-8
cdr3_nt: TGTGCCAGCAGCTTAGGAGGATTTGGAAACACCATATATTTT
cdr3_aa: CASSLGGFGNTIYF

j_call: TRBJ1-1
clone_size: .
d_call: .
v_call: TRBV19
cdr3_nt: TGTGCCAGCGACAGAAAGGGGATGAACACTGAAGCTTTCTTT
cdr3_aa: CASDRKGMNTEAFF

j_call: TRBJ2-2
clone_size: .
d_call: TRBD2
v_call: TRBV5-1
cdr3_nt: TGCGCCAGCAGCTTGGCCGGTCGGGCTAGCGGACTACTTAGCTCCGGGGAGCTGTTTTTT
cdr3_aa: CASSLAGRASGLLSSGELFF

j_call: TRBJ2-5
clone_size: .
d_call: TRBD2
v_call: TRBV24-1
cdr3_nt: TGTGCCACCAGTGATTCAGCGGGGGGGGGCGAGACCCAGTACTTC
cdr3_aa: CATSDSAGGGETQYF

j_call: TRBJ2-7
clone_size: few
d_call: .
v_call: TRBV7-2
cdr3_nt: TGTGCCAGCAGCCCAGATTCCAGGGCCAACTACGAGCAGTACTTC
cdr3_aa: CASSPDSRANYEQYF

j_call: TRBJ1-6
clone_size: .
d_call: .
v_call: TRBV9
cdr3_nt: TGTGCCAGCAGCGTAGGACTTAGCTCCTATAATTCACCCCTCCACTTT
cdr3_aa: CASSVGLSSYNSPLHF

j_call: TRBJ1-1
clone_size: .
d_call: .
v_call: TRBV19
cdr3_nt: TGTGCCAGTAGTCGCGGGACTGAAGCTTTCTTT
cdr3_aa: CASSRGTEAFF

j_call: TRBJ2-3
clone_size: .
d_call: .
v_call: TRBV9
cdr3_nt: TGTGCCAGCAGCGTAGACCCAAGGGGGGGGGATACGCAGTATTTT
cdr3_aa: CASSVDPRGGDTQYF

j_call: TRBJ2-3
clone_size: once
d_call: .
v_call: TRBV7-9
cdr3_nt: TGTGCCAGCAGCCCAGTCGGAGGAGGGATCACAGATACGCAGTATTTT
cdr3_aa: CASSPVGGGITDTQYF

j_call: TRBJ1-4
clone_size: .
d_call: TRBD1
v_call: TRBV5-1
cdr3_nt: TGCGCCAGCAGCTTGGTGGGACAGGGGCCGATGGGCAAACTGTTTTTT
cdr3_aa: CASSLVGQGPMGKLFF

j_call: TRBJ1-5
clone_size: many
d_call: TRBD1
v_call: TRBV4-1
cdr3_nt: TGCGCCAGCAGCCCGACGGGACAGCCAGATCAGCCCCAGCATTTT
cdr3_aa: CASSPTGQPDQPQHF